The clone carrying this T cell receptor (beta chain) was seen more than once but under ten times. The antigen is unknown. A second about 6 to 11 cycle PCR used barcoded and J-beta primers. TCRdb fed the 5' RACE reads into MiXCR, producing one record per CDR3 protein. The profile shows 2 million or so distinct CDR3 sequences, roughly 52% of them singletons. The data belong to a study of blood T cells in healthy people across ages. Findings of the study overall: Compared with aged donors, long-lived donors showed fewer expanded clones, suggesting selection.

The V gene's germline CDR1 is SGDLS and CDR2 YYNGEE. This CDR3 comprises 16 residues. V lost 0 bases, J lost 2 bases, and 12 bases lay in between. The study isolated at least 6.5 million PBMCs from each sample. V gene TRBV9 combines with J gene TRBJ2-1; the D gene is possibly TRBD1 (5 bases). Input material: blood. The receptor comes from a woman in her thirties or forties in good health. The DNA of the CDR3 is TGTGCCAGCAGCGTAGTGGTTGAACAGGCCTACAATGAGCAGTTCTTC. The encoded protein is CASSVVVEQAYNEQFF. Full variable domain (remainder filled in from reference TRBV9 and TRBJ2-1): DSGVTQTPKHLITATGQRVTLRCSPRSGDLSVYWYQQSLDQGLQFLIQYYNGEERAKGNILERFSAQQFPDLHSELNLSSLELGDSALYFCASSVVVEQAYNEQFFGPGTRLTVL.